The 18 T cell receptor beta chains reported below all come from one sample, sequenced in a study of T cells in localized non-small cell lung cancer. The assay was immunoSEQ multiplex PCR, and TCRdb's table has in-frame clones only and misses some. This sample has over a thousand clones, with roughly 22% found just once. The material was lung tumor tissue, obtained before any cancer treatment. The receptors were sampled from a male donor aged 60 or over with stage III squamous cell lung carcinoma.

This rearrangement joins TRBV11-3 to TRBJ1-2; TRBD1 matches 8 bases. The V gene end was trimmed by 4 bases and the J gene end by 0 bases; junction bases not matched to a gene: 4. This CDR3 comprises 15 residues. Germline V gene sequence: CDR1 SGHNT, CDR2 YENEEA. Written as DNA, the CDR3 is TGTGCCAGCAGCTACTTGGGACAGGCTAACTATGGCTACACCTTC. Translating gives CASSYLGQANYGYTF.

V is TRBV13 and J is TRBJ2-6, with D hard to call. This CDR3 has 17 residues. Per the germline V gene, CDR1 is PRHDT and CDR2 is FYEKMQ (reference sequence). Trimming removed 1 base at V and 0 bases at J, with 10 bases between. The CDR3 region has the DNA TGTGCCAGCAGCTTAGCGGGCAGATACTCTGGGGCCAACGTCCTGACTTTC. Its protein product is CASSLAGRYSGANVLTF.

The V call is TRBV10-2, the J call TRBJ1-5; D call uncertain. V shed 6 bases and J shed 4 bases, with 7 bases lying between them. The V gene's germline CDR1 is WSHSY and CDR2 SAAADI. The CDR3 has 12 amino acids. The CDR3 region has the DNA TGCGCCAGCAGGGGCGGTAATCAGCCCCAGCATTTT. As protein: CASRGGNQPQHF.

This chain joins TRBV5-1 and TRBJ2-6, with 8 bases identical to TRBD2. Germline CDR1 SGHRS, CDR2 YFSETQ. V shed 0 bases, J shed 1 base, and the junction held 6 bases outside the gene matches. The CDR3 is 18 amino acids. The CDR3 nucleotides are TGCGCCAGCAGCTTGGATTTAGCGGGAAGGTCTGGGGCCAACGTCCTGACTTTC. Protein sequence: CASSLDLAGRSGANVLTF.

This clone was seen only a few times. The chain combines TRBV9 with TRBJ1-3; no firm D call. This CDR3 comprises 15 residues. The V gene lost 6 bases and the J gene lost 0 bases, with 13 bases spanning the gap. Germline V gene lookup returns CDR1 SGDLS and CDR2 YYNGEE. The DNA for the CDR3 is TGTGCCAGCAAAAGGTCTCTCCTCTCTGGAAACACCATATATTTT. This codes for CASKRSLLSGNTIYF.

This chain's CDR3 is CATSSGTSADTQYF. CDR3 in DNA: TGTGCCACCAGCAGCGGGACTAGCGCAGATACGCAGTATTTT. V is TRBV15 and J is TRBJ2-3; 10 positions match TRBD2. The CDR3 length is 14 residues. Germline V lookup: CDR1 LNHNV, CDR2 YYDKDF (reference sequence). Trimming at V came to 3 bases and at J to 4 bases, leaving 1 base not matched to a gene.

This clone is categorized as medium-sized. The genes are TRBV11-3 and TRBJ1-2, with TRBD1 as a possible D gene (5 bases). The CDR3 has 17 amino acids. Germline CDR1 is SGHNT and CDR2 is YENEEA. Trimming cost V 2 bases and J 1 base, with 17 bases left between them. The CDR3 bases are TGTGCCAGCAGCTTAACCGGGGCGGGCGAAATTAACTATGGCTACACCTTC. It specifies CASSLTGAGEINYGYTF.

This clone occurred a few times. The chain joins TRBV25-1 to TRBJ1-6; 8 bases agree with TRBD1. The CDR3 has 14 residues. Trimming cost V 6 bases and J 8 bases; bases outside gene matches: 6. Germline V gives CDR1 MGHDK, CDR2 SYGVNS. The CDR3, as DNA: TGTGCCAGCAGAAGACAGGGGATACATTCACCCCTCCACTTT. Protein product: CASRRQGIHSPLHF.

In its sample, this clone ranks as medium-sized. The chain combines TRBV11-3 with TRBJ2-3; TRBD2 might be the D (6 bases). The V end was cut by 5 bases, the J end by 1 base, with 10 bases between. Germline assignment: CDR1 SGHNT and CDR2 YENEEA. The CDR3 runs 14 residues. The CDR3 reads CASSLGGGTDTQYF. The DNA of the CDR3 is TGTGCCAGCAGCCTGGGGGGAGGCACAGATACGCAGTATTTT.

This chain connects TRBV6-8 to TRBJ1-1; tentatively, D is TRBD1 (5 bases). Trimming shortened V by 7 bases and J by 5 bases, and 17 bases separated the two germline ends. Germline assignment: CDR1 MNHGY and CDR2 SAAAGT. This CDR3 is built from 14 residues. CDR3 coding DNA: TGTGCCAGCATCCCCATTTGGGGGGGGACTGAAGCTTTCTTT. This codes for CASIPIWGGTEAFF.

The chain employs TRBV29-1 and TRBJ1-4, with TRBD1 as a possible D gene (5 bases). The germline CDR1 and CDR2 sequences are SQVTM and ANQGSEA. The CDR3 sequence is 13 residues long. The CDR3, as DNA: TGCACCAGACGCAGGGCAACTAATGAAAAACTGTTTTTT. This sequence encodes CTRRRATNEKLFF.

This clone qualifies as medium-sized (0.01 to 0.1%). This rearrangement joins TRBV11-3 to TRBJ2-7; tentative D call: TRBD2 (5 bases). V dropped 5 bases and J dropped 3 bases, with 20 bases sitting between them. Looked up from germline, CDR1 is SGHNT and CDR2 is YENEEA. The CDR3 covers 16 residues. The CDR3 bases are TGTGCCAGCAGCCAAGTCGAGGGAAGCTGGGGCTACGAGCAGTACTTC. Translated: CASSQVEGSWGYEQYF.

Relative to its sample, this clone is medium-sized. V is TRBV6-8 and J is TRBJ1-3; possibly TRBD1 for D (5 bases). Trimming cost V 6 bases and J 1 base, with 16 bases left between them. This CDR3 contains 16 residues. Germline lookup yields CDR1 MNHGY and CDR2 SAAAGT. The CDR3 bases are TGTGCCAGCAGATCACCGGGACCGGGTTCTGGAAACACCATATATTTT. Translated: CASRSPGPGSGNTIYF.

The chain couples TRBV6-8 to TRBJ2-7, with TRBD2 matching 12 bases. The V segment lost 4 bases and the J segment 3 bases; nucleotides outside the gene matches: 4. This CDR3 has 15 amino acids. Per the germline V gene, CDR1 is MNHGY and CDR2 is SAAAGT. The CDR3 nucleotides are TGTGCCAGCAGTTTGACTAGCGGGAGTGGCTACGAGCAGTACTTC. Translated: CASSLTSGSGYEQYF.

This clone showed up just a few times. V gene TRBV6-8 combines with J gene TRBJ2-1, with 11 bases that match TRBD2. CDR1 and CDR2 (germline): MNHGY, SAAAGT. The CDR3 spans 14 residues. Trimming took 10 bases from V and 9 from J; bases not matched to a gene: 11. The CDR3, as DNA: TGTGCCATCTCTCGCTTGACTAGCGGGGTTGAGCAGTTCTTC. Encoded protein: CAISRLTSGVEQFF.

This chain joins TRBV19 and TRBJ2-7; a possible D gene is TRBD2 (6 bases). V lost 3 bases and J lost 3, with 12 bases in between. The CDR3 has 14 residues. Germline-derived CDR1 and CDR2 are LNHDA and SQIVND (reference sequence). The CDR3 region has the DNA TGTGCCAGTAGTATGGGAGGACGGATCTACGAGCAGTACTTC. It is translated as CASSMGGRIYEQYF.

The chain combines TRBV6-8 with TRBJ1-2; D is unclear. Trimming pared 0 bases from V and 5 bases from J, leaving 13 bases between. The CDR3 covers 15 residues. Per the germline V gene, CDR1 is MNHGY and CDR2 is SAAAGT. The CDR3, as DNA: TGTGCCAGCAGTTACTCGTTGACGGTTAGATATGGCTACACCTTC. This gives the protein CASSYSLTVRYGYTF.

The DNA of the CDR3 is TGTGCTAGTGGTTTGGTTGACGGACTAGAGCAGTTCTTC. Translation gives CASGLVDGLEQFF. The genes are TRBV12-5 and TRBJ2-1, with TRBD2 as a possible D gene (6 bases). V lost 0 bases, J lost 10 bases, and 10 bases lay in between. This CDR3 has 13 amino acids. The germline gives CDR1 LGHNT, CDR2 FRNRAP.